A single sample gave rise to the 21 T cell receptor beta chains below, sequenced in a study of cytomegalovirus exposure and HLA in healthy donors. This PCR relied on a set of 60 Vbeta primers and 13 Jbeta primers. Only in-frame clones appear in the TCRdb table, and some are missing; sequencing was by immunoSEQ multiplex PCR. The sample has 50,000 to 60,000 clones; roughly four fifths are singletons. The sample taken for sequencing was PBMCs. The receptor set was obtained from a middle-aged woman in good health and CMV-seropositive.

The genes are TRBV2 and TRBJ2-1, with TRBD1 as a possible D gene (6 bases). The length of the CDR3 is 15 residues. Germline V gene data show CDR1 as SNHLY and CDR2 as FYNNEI. V lost 3 bases, J lost 3 bases, and 12 bases lay in between. The CDR3 is CASSETPRGYNEQFF. The CDR3 nucleotides read TGTGCCAGCAGTGAGACCCCCAGGGGCTACAATGAGCAGTTCTTC.

The V call is TRBV28, the J call TRBJ1-1; 9 bases fit TRBD1. The length of the CDR3 is 16 residues. The germline CDR1 and CDR2 sequences are MDHEN and SYDVKM. Germline trimming cut 9 bases from V and 4 bases from J; bases unmatched to any gene: 15. The CDR3 sequence is CASKVGPGTGLTEAFF. CDR3 DNA: TGTGCCAGTAAAGTGGGCCCCGGGACAGGGCTCACTGAAGCTTTCTTT.

This clone has just a few counts. This chain connects TRBV6-5 to TRBJ1-5; 7 bases agree with TRBD1. V lost 5 bases, J lost 4 bases, and 8 bases stayed unmatched. Germline V gene data show CDR1 as MNHEY and CDR2 as SVGAGI. The CDR3 sequence is 15 residues long. The CDR3 coding sequence is TGTGCCAGCAGTCACATCCGGGACAGAAATCAGCCCCAGCATTTT. Its translation is CASSHIRDRNQPQHF.

The chain carries TRBV5-4 and TRBJ1-4; tentative D call: TRBD1 (5 bases). The CDR3 sequence is 14 residues long. Germline CDR1 and CDR2: SGHNT and YYREEE (reference sequence). V lost 0 bases to trimming and J lost 8 bases, with 11 bases between them. CDR3 coding DNA: TGTGCCAGCAGCTTGGCGGGGGTACAGGAAAAACTGTTTTTT. Its translation: CASSLAGVQEKLFF.

The chain links TRBV19 to TRBJ1-2; 7 nucleotides match TRBD1. Germline CDR1 LNHDA, CDR2 SQIVND (reference sequence). This CDR3 is 13 amino acids long. With 4 bases clipped from V and 4 bases from J, the junction kept 3 bases outside the gene matches. This CDR3 is CASSTWDSYGYTF. CDR3 DNA: TGTGCCAGTAGTACCTGGGACAGCTATGGCTACACCTTC.

This clone was seen once. The chain links TRBV6-1 to TRBJ2-5, with TRBD1 matching 9 bases. The CDR3 contains 14 residues. V dropped 6 bases and J dropped 1; count of bases not matched to a gene: 3. CDR1 is MNHNS and CDR2 is SASEGT in the germline V gene. Here the CDR3 reads CASRGTGRQETQYF. The DNA of the CDR3 is TGTGCCAGCAGGGGGACAGGGCGCCAAGAGACCCAGTACTTC.

The V gene is TRBV7-6, the J gene TRBJ2-3, with D possibly being TRBD2 (5 bases). Trimming stripped 2 bases from V and 4 bases from J, with 10 bases between. Germline V gene data show CDR1 as SGHVS and CDR2 as FNYEAQ. This CDR3 has 14 amino acids. The CDR3 nucleotides read TGTGCCAGCAGCTTAATGACTACTGCAGATACGCAGTATTTT. This encodes CASSLMTTADTQYF.

The V gene is TRBV7-2, the J gene TRBJ2-5; perhaps TRBD2 as D (7 bases). This CDR3 is 14 amino acids long. V was cut by 1 base and J by 10 bases, with 16 bases left in between. Germline V gene data show CDR1 as SGHTA and CDR2 as FQGNSA. The DNA of the CDR3 is TGTGCCAGCAGCTTAGATGCGGGGGCTTGGGTCCAGTACTTC. As protein: CASSLDAGAWVQYF.

This clone was counted only a few times. V is TRBV9 and J is TRBJ2-5; weak D call: TRBD2 (5 bases). CDR1 and CDR2 from the germline V gene are SGDLS and YYNGEE. V lost 2 bases and J lost 5, with 10 bases in between. This CDR3 contains 13 residues. CDR3 DNA: TGTGCCAGCAGCGTGGGCGGGTGGGAGACCCAGTACTTC. It is translated as CASSVGGWETQYF.

The chain recombines TRBV6-6 with TRBJ1-1; D is ambiguous. Trimming took 3 bases from V and 5 from J, leaving 16 bases between them. The CDR3 extends over 15 amino acids. The V gene's germline CDR1 is MNHNY and CDR2 SVGAGI (reference sequence). The CDR3 DNA sequence: TGTGCCAGCAGTTATGGGATCGGCACGGGGACTGAAGCTTTCTTT. Amino acid sequence: CASSYGIGTGTEAFF.

The chain employs TRBV5-4 and TRBJ1-4; D is perhaps TRBD1 (5 bases). Germline CDR1 and CDR2: SGHNT and YYREEE (reference sequence). Trimming shortened V by 0 bases and J by 6 bases, and 9 bases separated the two germline ends. This CDR3 comprises 14 residues. The DNA of the CDR3 is TGTGCCAGCAGCTTGGAGGCAGGGCATGAAAAACTGTTTTTT. This sequence encodes CASSLEAGHEKLFF.

The V and J genes are TRBV9 and TRBJ2-3; D is undetermined. The germline CDR1 and CDR2 sequences are SGDLS and YYNGEE. CDR3 length equals 14 residues. V gave up 4 bases and J gave up 3 bases, with 12 bases separating them. CDR3 in amino acids: CASSRTSRTDTQYF. The CDR3 DNA is TGTGCCAGCAGCCGAACGTCTAGAACAGATACGCAGTATTTT.

The chain joins TRBV6-1 to TRBJ2-7; TRBD1 might be the D (5 bases). Trimming stripped 2 bases from V and 2 bases from J, with 10 bases between. The CDR3 totals 14 residues. The germline V gene has CDR1 MNHNS and CDR2 SASEGT. The CDR3 DNA is TGTGCCAGCAGTGAACTAGGGGTAGCCTACGAGCAGTACTTC. The encoded protein is CASSELGVAYEQYF.

J is TRBJ2-7 and V is TRBV5-1; no clear D gene. CDR1 SGHRS and CDR2 YFSETQ come from the germline V gene. V was clipped by 0 bases and J by 3 bases, with 10 bases between them. The CDR3 runs 14 residues. The CDR3 reads CASSLVSIFYEQYF. As DNA, the CDR3 is TGCGCCAGCAGCTTGGTATCTATATTCTACGAGCAGTACTTC.

This clone has just a few counts. The rearrangement links TRBV12-1 to TRBJ2-1; the table's D call of TRBD1 was not tested on the DNA. TRBV12-1 is labeled a pseudogene. The CDR3 runs to 17 residues. CDR3 sequence (DNA): TGTGCCAGCAGCTTTGTTTGGCAGGGCCGCTCCTACAATGAGCAGTTCTTC. Translation gives CASSFVWQGRSYNEQFF.

This clone was seen a few times. The same CDR3 also results from other DNA sequences found in this sample. This rearrangement joins TRBV5-1 to TRBJ1-6, with unresolved D. V lost 2 bases to trimming and J lost 9 bases, with 12 bases between them. The CDR3 is 14 amino acids. Germline CDR1 SGHRS, CDR2 YFSETQ. The DNA for the CDR3 is TGCGCCAGCAGCTTATTGGGAAGCGGTTCACCCCTCCACTTT. Protein product: CASSLLGSGSPLHF.

The rearrangement joins TRBV14 to TRBJ1-5; D gene ambiguous. Trimming removed 5 bases from V and 7 bases from J, with 15 bases in between. The CDR3 is 14 amino acids. Per the germline V gene, CDR1 is SGHDN and CDR2 is FVKESK. CDR3 residues: CASSSAGSRQPQHF. In nucleotides, the CDR3 is TGTGCCAGCAGCTCAGCGGGGAGTCGGCAGCCCCAGCATTTT.

Comments on this clone: Because it lacks the conserved phenylalanine or tryptophan at the end, this CDR3 is likely a read error. CDR3 coding DNA: TGCGCCAGCAGCCAGTACCGAACGGGTAATGAAAAACTGTTTGTT. Its protein is CASSQYRTGNEKLFV. The rearrangement uses TRBV4-1 and TRBJ1-4; D is unclear. The CDR3 extends over 15 amino acids. Trimming took 3 bases from V and 4 from J, leaving 12 bases between them. Germline V gives CDR1 MGHRA, CDR2 YSYEKL.

V gene TRBV9 combines with J gene TRBJ2-2; D uncertain. This CDR3 spans 15 amino acids. Germline-derived CDR1 and CDR2 are SGDLS and YYNGEE. V lost 4 bases, J lost 5 bases, and 15 bases lay in between. The CDR3 nucleotides are TGTGCCAGCAGCCCTGCGAGGTGGCGAACCGGGGAGCTGTTTTTT. Protein product: CASSPARWRTGELFF.

This chain links TRBV5-4 with TRBJ1-5; TRBD1 is a possible D gene (5 bases). The CDR3 runs to 13 residues. Between the trimmed V and J ends, which lost 3 bases and 5 bases, there was a span of 9 bases. Germline V CDR1 and CDR2: SGHNT, YYREEE (reference sequence). CDR3 in DNA: TGTGCCAGCAGCTCCGGGGGGGATCAGCCCCAGCATTTT. Protein product: CASSSGGDQPQHF.

The chain is built from TRBV5-4 and TRBJ1-1; TRBD1 aligns across 7 bases. Germline CDR1 SGHNT, CDR2 YYREEE (reference sequence). The CDR3 spans 16 residues. V shed 9 bases and J 1 base; nucleotides not matched to a gene: 15. DNA for the CDR3: TGTGCCACCAAAACTGACAGGGAGTATGGGAACACTGAAGCTTTCTTT. This translates into CATKTDREYGNTEAFF.